This TCR beta chain was captured in a study of shared clonotypes between healthy human individuals (dated by TCRdb to 2018 to 2020). Some background on the complete study: Two women and three men aged 18 to 49 years were included in the cohort. The study deeply sequenced blood TCR repertoires of five healthy adults to estimate repertoire size and the extent of clonotype sharing between individuals. Different laboratories and diverse techniques were used to prepare libraries and sequence TCR repertoires, to increase sequencing depth and limit assay-specific biases. Each donor's leukapheresis produced roughly between roughly 0.85 and 10 billion PBMCs.

Using the deep immunoSEQ assay, TCR CDR3 regions were amplified from genomic DNA by multiplex PCR. For each cell subset, the extracted genomic DNA was distributed evenly across all wells of several immunoSEQ 96-well plates, and each plate served as one replicate. Each replicate PCR for unsorted PBMC received roughly 300 ng genomic DNA, equal to about 30,000 T cell genomes. Ten immunoSEQ deep assay plates were used to sequence unsorted PBMC genomic DNA. Purified libraries were quantified with a Qubit 3.0 fluorometer, sized on a Bioanalyzer 2100, and re-quantified with the KAPA Library Quantification kit. Every immunoSEQ 96-well plate was sequenced on a dedicated single-read 150-cycle Illumina NextSeq 550 flow cell. The published analysis was carried out like this. Because only junctional sequences without quality scores were contained in the immunoSEQ output, filtering matching that applied to full-length reads could not be performed. Sequences were annotated with PyIR, a Python wrapper for IgBLAST v1.9, and V/J genes and CDR3 were assigned using IMGT germline references. Reads with weak V/J assignments (E-value above 1e-6), missing CDR3, stop codons, out-of-frame junctions, or ambiguous translated residues were removed. V3J clonotypes were defined as sequences sharing an identical inferred V gene, J gene, and CDR3 amino acid sequence. Percentage overlap between repertoires was calculated by dividing the number of shared unique clonotypes by the size of the smaller repertoire. Richness of each repertoire was evaluated using RTK rarefaction, the Chao1 estimator, and Recon v2.1 estimates of unobserved clonotypes. TCRdb stores this immuneACCESS table with in-frame sequences only. Part of the clones is absent; in the studies checked, under half of the shortfall reflects unresolved V genes, and no reason is known for the rest. V, J and clone size reflect that table, while D and trimming were determined from the DNA. For this sample the table gives about 460,000 clones, of which 75% to 80% were detected only once. The top ten clonotypes cover around 12% of the sample.

A note on this clone: Its antigen is currently not known. Base qualities were left out, and no much larger clone turns up one base away.

The donors were healthy, HIV-negative adults who had no recently reported acute infections or vaccinations. All donors were Caucasian adults living in Nashville, Tennessee, USA. In the unsorted samples, some 94 million PBMCs were counted, and genomic DNA was extracted using the QIAamp DNA Blood Mini kit. Blood was obtained by leukapheresis, after which PBMCs were separated by Ficoll-Histopaque density gradient centrifugation and cryopreserved in liquid nitrogen vapor phase. CDR1 GTSNPN and CDR2 SVGIG were looked up in the germline V gene (reference sequence). The junction shows trimming of 2 bases on V and 1 base on J, plus 8 bases between the germline ends. From its cysteine to its phenylalanine, the CDR3 spans 13 amino acids. Only the CDR3 DNA is retained, 39 bases long and in frame from the first base. Results and caveats for the whole study, not just this receptor: Pairwise subsampling led to the expectation that sequencing depth would affect the degree of clonotype sharing among donors. Sampling was limited to blood, and TCR repertoires in tissue likely differ from TCR repertoires in blood. Because the study included only a small number of donors, the genetic and exposure-history diversity represented was limited.

The V and J genes are TRBV30 and TRBJ1-1; no D gene can be assigned with confidence. This clonotype was obtained from a middle-aged woman in good health. Some clones in this sample may be carry-over from other donors' samples. The sequenced sample was PBMCs. The CDR3 here reads CAWSWSPNTEAFF. The nucleotides read TGTGCCTGGAGTTGGAGTCCGAACACTGAAGCTTTCTTT.